One sample yielded the 27 T cell receptor beta chains listed below, sequenced in a study of cytomegalovirus exposure and HLA in healthy donors. The PCR had 60 Vbeta and 13 Jbeta primers. Data came from immunoSEQ multiplex PCR; TCRdb stores just in-frame clones and leaves some out. This sample's clone table lists over 100,000 clones. Specimen: PBMCs. Every receptor here comes from a woman aged 40 to 50 in good health and CMV-seropositive.

The chain uses TRBV27 and TRBJ2-3, with D maybe TRBD2 (6 bases). Trimming removed 2 bases at V and 1 base at J, with 13 bases between. Germline assignment: CDR1 MNHEY and CDR2 SMNVEV (reference sequence). The CDR3 sequence is 16 residues long. The CDR3 DNA reads TGTGCCAGCAGTTTAGGGGGGAGACGGGGCACAGATACGCAGTATTTT. Encoded protein: CASSLGGRRGTDTQYF.

The chain recombines TRBV11-3 with TRBJ1-4; maybe TRBD1 (6 bases). Trimming took off 0 bases at V and 0 bases at J, with 20 bases between the two ends. The CDR3 loop spans 20 amino acids. Germline V gene lookup returns CDR1 SGHNT and CDR2 YENEEA. Written as DNA, the CDR3 is TGTGCCAGCAGCTTAGAAAAGGATGGACAGTCGACTGCAACTAATGAAAAACTGTTTTTT. It codes for CASSLEKDGQSTATNEKLFF.

The chain joins TRBV6-5 to TRBJ1-2, with D possibly TRBD1 on 5 matching bases. Between the trimmed V and J ends, which lost 2 bases and 4 bases, there was a span of 17 bases. The CDR3 has 16 residues. Germline-derived CDR1 and CDR2 are MNHEY and SVGAGI. This chain's CDR3 is CASSYDVLGGVYGYTF. The CDR3 DNA follows: TGTGCCAGCAGTTACGACGTGTTGGGGGGAGTCTATGGCTACACCTTC.

This sequence joins TRBV10-1 and TRBJ2-5, with TRBD2 matching over 10 bases. J was trimmed by 2 bases and V by 3 bases; bases with no gene match: 0. CDR3 length: 14 residues. Germline-derived CDR1 and CDR2 are WNHNN and SYGVQD (reference sequence). The CDR3 here is CASSDSGRQETQYF. In DNA, the CDR3 is TGCGCCAGCAGTGATAGCGGGAGGCAAGAGACCCAGTACTTC.

The chain employs TRBV19 and TRBJ1-1; 10 nucleotides agree with TRBD1. The V segment lost 5 bases and the J segment 4 bases; nucleotides outside the gene matches: 10. The CDR3 is 16 residues long. Per the germline V gene, CDR1 is LNHDA and CDR2 is SQIVND (reference sequence). CDR3 nucleotide sequence: TGTGCCAGTAGTGCACTGCCGGGACAGGGGAGCACTGAAGCTTTCTTT. Its translation: CASSALPGQGSTEAFF.

This chain's CDR3 is CASSLDGYYEQYF. CDR3 DNA: TGCGCCAGCAGCTTGGACGGGTACTACGAGCAGTACTTC. The chain couples TRBV5-1 to TRBJ2-7; D is unresolved. The CDR3 is made up of 13 amino acids. Per germline, CDR1 SGHRS and CDR2 YFSETQ. V was clipped by 0 bases and J by 3 bases, with 7 bases between them.

V is TRBV11-3 and J is TRBJ2-2; 7 bases are a match to TRBD2. This CDR3 comprises 12 residues. Germline assignment: CDR1 SGHNT and CDR2 YENEEA. V shed 11 bases, J shed 4 bases, and the junction held 4 bases outside the gene matches. In DNA form, the CDR3 reads TGTGCCTTAGGGGAGGGCACCGGGGAGCTGTTTTTT. Its protein is CALGEGTGELFF.

The CDR3 protein is CASSIEDRATGELFF. As DNA, the CDR3 is TGTGCCAGTAGTATCGAGGACAGGGCCACCGGGGAGCTGTTTTTT. The chain carries TRBV19 and TRBJ2-2; 8 bases line up with TRBD1. The CDR3 runs to 15 residues. Germline values: CDR1 LNHDA, CDR2 SQIVND (reference sequence). Unmatched junction bases numbered 4, after V lost 3 bases and J lost 4 bases.

This chain uses TRBV5-4 with TRBJ2-5; maybe TRBD2 (5 bases). The DNA end is a closer match to TRBJ2-7, so the J assignment may be wrong. Germline CDR1 and CDR2: SGHNT and YYREEE (reference sequence). This CDR3 comprises 13 residues. CDR3 DNA: TGTGCCAGCAGCCCACCGGCGGGTACCGAGCAGTACTTC. Residues: CASSPPAGTEQYF.

J is TRBJ2-1 and V is TRBV11-1; D might be TRBD1 (5 bases). There are 12 residues in the CDR3. The germline V and J ends were trimmed by 5 bases and 5 bases, with 7 bases remaining between them. Looked up from germline, CDR1 is SGHAT and CDR2 is FQDESV (reference sequence). This CDR3 is CASSPRDNEQFF. The DNA of the CDR3 is TGTGCCAGCAGCCCCAGGGACAATGAGCAGTTCTTC.

The chain couples TRBV6-5 to TRBJ2-7; 11 bases are a match to TRBD2. The CDR3 has 16 residues. After removal of 2 bases from V and 1 base from J, the junction contained 4 bases not matched to a gene. CDR1 and CDR2 from the germline V gene are MNHEY and SVGAGI. CDR3 region: CASSYPTSGGSYEQYF. The CDR3 bases are TGTGCCAGCAGTTACCCTACTAGCGGGGGTTCCTACGAGCAGTACTTC.

This chain joins TRBV7-9 and TRBJ2-7; 11 nucleotides line up with TRBD2. The CDR3 is 16 residues long. Trimming took 6 bases from V and 0 from J; bases not matched to a gene: 7. Germline-derived CDR1 and CDR2 are SEHNR and FQNEAQ (reference sequence). The CDR3 nucleotides are TGTGCCAGCAGTGGGACTAGCGGTAGGAGCTCCTACGAGCAGTACTTC. Translation gives CASSGTSGRSSYEQYF.

As concerns this clone: The junction departs from germline at one end; a sequencing error may be responsible. The chain joins TRBV6-1 to TRBJ1-2, with D uncertain. The CDR3 contains 14 residues. CDR1 and CDR2 (germline): MNHNS, SASEGT. The CDR3 nucleotides are TGTGCCAGCAGTCCGACCCGGGAGCCCTATAGCTACACCTTC. Protein: CASSPTREPYSYTF.

This sequence joins TRBV6-6 and TRBJ2-1; 8 bases line up with TRBD2. The ends lost 10 bases at V and 0 bases at J; junction bases unmatched: 8. Germline loops: CDR1 MNHNY, CDR2 SVGAGI (reference sequence). CDR3 length: 15 residues. CDR3 in amino acids: CATRRSGSSYNEQFF. The CDR3 coding sequence is TGTGCCACTCGGAGAAGCGGGAGCTCCTACAATGAGCAGTTCTTC.

The V call is TRBV5-4, the J call TRBJ2-1, with no clear D. This CDR3 has 15 residues. Trimming stripped 7 bases from V and 7 bases from J, with 21 bases between. From germline, CDR1 is SGHNT and CDR2 YYREEE (reference sequence). This CDR3 is CASGISRMMVNEQFF. The CDR3 coding sequence is TGTGCCAGCGGCATTTCTAGAATGATGGTGAATGAGCAGTTCTTC.

The J gene is TRBJ2-3, the V gene TRBV5-1; D remains unclear. CDR3 size: 13 residues. Germline V gene lookup returns CDR1 SGHRS and CDR2 YFSETQ. The V end was cut by 0 bases, the J end by 5 bases, with 7 bases between. The CDR3 nucleotides read TGCGCCAGCAGCTTGGACCTCAGAGATACGCAGTATTTT. Amino acids: CASSLDLRDTQYF.

J is TRBJ1-1 and V is TRBV25-1; TRBD1 matches 8 bases. In germline, CDR1 is MGHDK, CDR2 SYGVNS. V lost 8 bases to trimming and J lost 0 bases; unmatched junction nucleotides: 8. CDR3 length: 15 residues. CDR3 sequence: CASEGQARMNTEAFF. In DNA form, the CDR3 reads TGTGCCAGCGAGGGACAGGCCCGGATGAACACTGAAGCTTTCTTT.

A note on this clone: The same CDR3 is also encoded by other DNA sequences in this sample. The rearrangement links TRBV7-2 to TRBJ2-2; 10 bases map to TRBD1. Germline assignment: CDR1 SGHTA and CDR2 FQGNSA. V trimming: 2 bases; J trimming: 3 bases; junction bases outside the gene matches: 3. The CDR3 runs 16 residues. The CDR3, as DNA: TGTGCCAGCAGCTTACGACAGGGGGCTGACACCGGGGAGCTGTTTTTT. Translating gives CASSLRQGADTGELFF. The whole variable domain, filled in from reference TRBV7-2 and TRBJ2-2, reads GAGVSQSPSNKVTEKGKDVELRCDPISGHTALYWYRQSLGQGLEFLIYFQGNSAPDKSGLPSDRFSAERTGGSVSTLTIQRTQQEDSAVYLCASSLRQGADTGELFFGEGSRLTVL.

The V call is TRBV6-5, the J call TRBJ2-1; 8 nucleotides line up with TRBD2. The V gene end was trimmed by 6 bases and the J gene end by 10 bases; junction bases not matched to a gene: 14. Per germline, CDR1 MNHEY and CDR2 SVGAGI. The CDR3 is made up of 15 amino acids. The CDR3 DNA follows: TGTGCCAGCAGAACGGGACTAGAAAGCTGGTGGGAGCAGTTCTTC. Translating gives CASRTGLESWWEQFF.

The rearrangement joins TRBV6-6 to TRBJ2-7; D gene unclear. The CDR3 has 13 residues. Germline CDR1 is MNHNY and CDR2 is SVGAGI (reference sequence). Between the trimmed V and J ends, which lost 2 bases and 0 bases, there was a span of 5 bases. CDR3 sequence: CASSYGISYEQYF. In DNA, the CDR3 is TGTGCCAGCAGTTACGGCATCTCCTACGAGCAGTACTTC.

This chain links TRBV5-1 with TRBJ2-2, with 7 bases aligning to TRBD1. Per germline, CDR1 SGHRS and CDR2 YFSETQ. The CDR3 totals 18 residues. V trimming: 2 bases; J trimming: 5 bases; junction bases outside the gene matches: 15. The CDR3: CASSFSGTARKVTGELFF. CDR3 DNA sequence: TGCGCCAGCAGCTTTTCCGGGACAGCCCGCAAAGTGACCGGGGAGCTGTTTTTT.

The chain links TRBV11-2 to TRBJ2-5, with 8 bases matching TRBD2. There are 16 residues in the CDR3. With 5 bases clipped from V and 5 bases from J, the junction kept 13 bases outside the gene matches. CDR1 and CDR2 from the germline V gene are SGHAT and FQNNGV. CDR3 sequence: CASSQTGAGGGETQYF. The DNA for the CDR3 is TGTGCCAGCAGCCAGACGGGGGCGGGAGGAGGGGAGACCCAGTACTTC.

The chain combines TRBV7-9 with TRBJ2-1; 8 nucleotides agree with TRBD2. From germline, CDR1 is SEHNR and CDR2 FQNEAQ (reference sequence). The CDR3 is 17 amino acids. The junction had 12 bases not matched to a gene; V was cut back by 4 bases and J by 4 bases. CDR3 sequence (DNA): TGTGCCAGCAGCTCCGTTTCGGGCGGGAGGAGGTACAATGAGCAGTTCTTC. Translating gives CASSSVSGGRRYNEQFF.

The chain uses TRBV6-1 and TRBJ1-2, with 8 nucleotides matching TRBD1. The germline V gene encodes CDR1 MNHNS and CDR2 SASEGT. This CDR3 region has 13 residues. V trimming: 5 bases; J trimming: 3 bases; junction bases outside the gene matches: 2. The CDR3 spells CASSQGAYYGYTF. In nucleotides, the CDR3 is TGTGCCAGCAGTCAGGGGGCATACTATGGCTACACCTTC.

The chain carries TRBV28 and TRBJ1-5, with a tentative D call TRBD1 (5 bases). CDR3 size: 15 residues. Germline assignment: CDR1 MDHEN and CDR2 SYDVKM. Trimming left V 7 bases short and J 6 bases short, with 19 bases between. The DNA for the CDR3 is TGTGCCAGCACTACGCGGGGGTTAGGCGCTCAGCCCCAGCATTTT. It translates to CASTTRGLGAQPQHF.

The rearrangement links TRBV4-1 to TRBJ2-3; no clear D gene. This CDR3 region has 14 residues. Germline V CDR1 and CDR2: MGHRA, YSYEKL. The ends were cut back, 0 bases at V and 2 bases at J, with 6 bases in the middle. The CDR3 loop is CASSQERNTDTQYF. CDR3 DNA sequence: TGCGCCAGCAGCCAAGAGCGGAACACAGATACGCAGTATTTT.

This chain joins TRBV10-3 and TRBJ2-7; TRBD1 agrees at 10 bases. The CDR3 covers 15 residues. Germline V gene data show CDR1 as ENHRY and CDR2 as SYGVKD. V shed 2 bases and J 9 bases; nucleotides not matched to a gene: 10. CDR3: CAISEPGTGVAGQYF. The DNA of the CDR3 is TGTGCCATCAGTGAGCCGGGGACAGGGGTCGCAGGGCAGTACTTC.